The 30 T cell receptor beta chains presented below share a single source sample, sequenced in a study of T cell responses to AZD1222 COVID-19 vaccine. Libraries were prepared by immunoSEQ multiplex PCR; TCRdb keeps only in-frame clonotypes and omits some of them. This sample yields about 48,000 clones, of which 65% to 90% are seen a single time; approximately 6.5% belongs to the top ten. The material was peripheral blood, obtained 28 days after the second AZD1222 dose. Receptors were obtained from an adult who received the AZD1222 COVID-19 vaccine.

The V and J genes are TRBV12-3 or TRBV12-4 and TRBJ2-7, with D uncertain. The CDR3 contains 13 residues. Trimming shortened V by 4 bases and J by 1 base, and 8 bases separated the two germline ends. The CDR3 is CASSYTGSYEQYF. CDR3 nucleotides: TGTGCCAGCAGTTACACCGGGTCCTACGAGCAGTACTTC.

The chain couples TRBV15 to TRBJ1-3; D ambiguous. The germline V gene has CDR1 LNHNV and CDR2 YYDKDF (reference sequence). The CDR3 is 15 residues long. V dropped 0 bases and J dropped 4 bases, with 10 bases sitting between them. CDR3 DNA sequence: TGTGCCACCAGCAGAGAGGTAGGGCCAGGAAACACCATATATTTT. Translating gives CATSREVGPGNTIYF.

CDR3 DNA: TGTGCCAATTCCCGAGGGCTGGAGGATACGCAGTATTTT. Translation: CANSRGLEDTQYF. The rearrangement links TRBV7-2 to TRBJ2-3; a weak D match, TRBD2 (5 bases). The CDR3 is 13 residues long. Germline CDR1 is SGHTA and CDR2 is FQGNSA. The V gene lost 10 bases and the J gene lost 6 bases, with 17 bases spanning the gap.

The chain combines TRBV6-5 with TRBJ2-1, with 12 bases matching TRBD2. Per germline, CDR1 MNHEY and CDR2 SVGAGI. The V segment lost 5 bases and the J segment 9 bases; nucleotides outside the gene matches: 8. The CDR3 runs to 15 residues. The CDR3 nucleotides are TGTGCCAGCAGTACGCGGACTAGCGGGGCGGGTGAGCAGTTCTTC. Amino acids: CASSTRTSGAGEQFF.

The chain couples TRBV4-1 to TRBJ2-5; 7 nucleotides agree with TRBD2. The V and J ends lost 3 bases and 2 bases, in that order; junction bases with no gene match: 9. The CDR3 has 16 residues. Germline CDR1 and CDR2: MGHRA and YSYEKL. The CDR3 coding sequence is TGCGCCAGCAGCCACTGGGGTGCTAGCGGACAAGAGACCCAGTACTTC. Encoded protein: CASSHWGASGQETQYF.

The J gene is TRBJ1-1, the V gene TRBV15; no reliable D call. V lost 1 base, J lost 11 bases, and 14 bases lay in between. Germline CDR1 is LNHNV and CDR2 is YYDKDF (reference sequence). The CDR3 covers 13 residues. The CDR3 region is CATSRGNFPGAFF. The CDR3 DNA follows: TGTGCCACCAGCAGAGGTAACTTCCCCGGGGCTTTCTTT.

The rearrangement links TRBV3-1 (or the pseudogene TRBV3-2) to TRBJ1-5; D gene unclear. The germline CDR1 and CDR2 sequences are LGHDT and YNNKEL (reference sequence). Trimming left V 0 bases short and J 2 bases short, with 8 bases between. This CDR3 spans 15 amino acids. This CDR3 reads CASSQDASGNQPQHF. The CDR3 nucleotides are TGTGCCAGCAGCCAAGATGCGTCGGGCAATCAGCCCCAGCATTTT.

The chain carries TRBV10-1 and TRBJ2-7, with 7 bases aligning to TRBD1. Germline-derived CDR1 and CDR2 are WNHNN and SYGVQD (reference sequence). The CDR3 has 13 residues. Germline trimming cut 4 bases from V and 3 bases from J; bases unmatched to any gene: 3. The CDR3 sequence is CASSGNRGYEQYF. In DNA form, the CDR3 reads TGCGCCAGCAGTGGTAACAGGGGCTACGAGCAGTACTTC.

The chain joins TRBV9 to TRBJ2-2, with D possibly being TRBD1 (5 bases). Trimming cost V 4 bases and J 2 bases, with 12 bases left between them. Germline V CDR1 and CDR2: SGDLS, YYNGEE. CDR3 length: 15 amino acids. The CDR3 sequence is CASSPQGPNTGELFF. The CDR3 DNA follows: TGTGCCAGCAGCCCCCAGGGCCCTAACACCGGGGAGCTGTTTTTT.

This chain connects TRBV9 to TRBJ2-1; 10 bases match TRBD2. With V trimmed by 6 bases and J by 8 bases, 11 bases remained unmatched. The length of the CDR3 is 15 residues. Per the germline V gene, CDR1 is SGDLS and CDR2 is YYNGEE. CDR3 in DNA: TGTGCCAGCACCCCAGCCAGCGGGAGGGCCTATGAGCAGTTCTTC. Amino acids: CASTPASGRAYEQFF.

On this clone itself: This specimen includes other DNA sequences encoding the same CDR3. The chain employs TRBV27 and TRBJ1-2; 7 bases match TRBD1. Germline V lookup: CDR1 MNHEY, CDR2 SMNVEV (reference sequence). The CDR3 totals 14 residues. With 8 bases clipped from V and 2 bases from J, the junction kept 8 bases outside the gene matches. The CDR3 reads CASSPGGQNYGYTF. CDR3 bases: TGTGCCAGCTCACCAGGGGGACAGAACTATGGCTACACCTTC.

The V call is TRBV3-1 (or the pseudogene TRBV3-2), the J call TRBJ1-1; no definite D call. This CDR3 is 13 amino acids long. Trimming left V 0 bases short and J 4 bases short, with 6 bases between. CDR1 is LGHDT and CDR2 is YNNKEL in the germline V gene (reference sequence). CDR3: CASSQDYVTEAFF. As DNA, the CDR3 is TGTGCCAGCAGCCAAGATTATGTCACTGAAGCTTTCTTT.

The genes are TRBV25-1 and TRBJ2-7, with D tentatively TRBD2 (5 bases). Germline loops: CDR1 MGHDK, CDR2 SYGVNS. Trimming took 6 bases from V and 4 from J, leaving 16 bases between them. The CDR3 runs 14 residues. For the CDR3, the DNA is TGTGCCAGCAGCGAAAGAGGAGGATTTTACGAGCAGTACTTC. This codes for CASSERGGFYEQYF.

The chain carries TRBV29-1 and TRBJ2-3; possible D gene TRBD2, 6 bases. V gave up 6 bases and J gave up 6 bases, with 25 bases separating them. This CDR3 is built from 16 residues. Germline loops: CDR1 SQVTM, CDR2 ANQGSEA. The CDR3 sequence is CSVQGPLAVLTDTQYF. The CDR3 nucleotides read TGCAGCGTACAAGGCCCACTAGCCGTTTTGACCGATACGCAGTATTTT.

The V and J genes are TRBV28 and TRBJ1-4, with no clear D. Germline V gene sequence: CDR1 MDHEN, CDR2 SYDVKM. The germline V and J ends were trimmed by 3 bases and 0 bases, with 14 bases remaining between them. The CDR3 runs 17 residues. Here the CDR3 reads CASSFVADGPTNEKLFF. The CDR3 DNA is TGTGCCAGCAGTTTTGTGGCGGACGGCCCAACTAATGAAAAACTGTTTTTT.

V and J are TRBV4-1 and TRBJ2-6; D is possibly TRBD2 (6 bases). CDR3 length equals 22 residues. Germline CDR1 MGHRA, CDR2 YSYEKL. Trimming pared 0 bases from V and 3 bases from J, leaving 27 bases between. The CDR3 loop reads CASSQEIPRTGRGTRGANVLTF. CDR3 in DNA: TGCGCCAGCAGCCAAGAGATCCCTCGGACGGGCCGGGGGACGCGTGGGGCCAACGTCCTGACTTTC.

This clone was detected only a few times. This chain connects TRBV27 to TRBJ1-4; TRBD1 matches at 8 bases. The CDR3 consists of 15 residues. The germline CDR1 and CDR2 sequences are MNHEY and SMNVEV (reference sequence). The V segment lost 5 bases and the J segment 4 bases; nucleotides outside the gene matches: 6. The CDR3 nucleotides read TGTGCCAGCAGTCTAACAGGGGGATTTAATGAAAAACTGTTTTTT. Translated: CASSLTGGFNEKLFF. The full variable domain, with the rest looked up from reference TRBV27 and TRBJ1-4, is EAQVTQNPRYLITVTGKKLTVTCSQNMNHEYMSWYRQDPGLGLRQIYYSMNVEVTDKGDVPEGYKVSRKEKRNFPLILESPSPNQTSLYFCASSLTGGFNEKLFFGSGTQLSVL.

The chain links TRBV6-5 to TRBJ2-1, with D possibly TRBD2 on 6 matching bases. CDR3 length: 14 residues. Deletions cut 7 bases from V and 4 bases from J, with 14 bases between. Per germline, CDR1 MNHEY and CDR2 SVGAGI. The CDR3, as DNA: TGTGCCAGCATTACCGGGACTTGGTACAATGAGCAGTTCTTC. Its protein is CASITGTWYNEQFF.

The chain links TRBV5-1 to TRBJ2-1; 11 bases are shared with TRBD2. The CDR3 is made up of 15 amino acids. V was pared by 4 bases and J by 4 bases, with 4 bases of the junction left unmatched. Germline assignment: CDR1 SGHRS and CDR2 YFSETQ. CDR3 nucleotide sequence: TGCGCCAGCAGCCCGCCTAGCGGGGGGTACAATGAGCAGTTCTTC. It translates to CASSPPSGGYNEQFF.

The chain joins TRBV7-3 to TRBJ2-1; no definite D call. Trimming removed 5 bases from V and 0 bases from J, with 11 bases in between. The CDR3 sequence is 15 residues long. Germline CDR1 and CDR2: SGHTA and FQGTGA. CDR3 in DNA: TGTGCCAGCAGCGCCAGTGTGAGCTCCTACAATGAGCAGTTCTTC. Amino acids: CASSASVSSYNEQFF. Supplemented by reference TRBV7-3 and TRBJ2-1, the full variable domain reads GAGVSQTPSNKVTEKGKYVELRCDPISGHTALYWYRQSLGQGPEFLIYFQGTGAADDSGLPNDRFFAVRPEGSVSTLKIQRTERGDSAVYLCASSASVSSYNEQFFGPGTRLTVL.

V is TRBV15 and J is TRBJ1-6; D may be TRBD1 (6 bases). Looked up from germline, CDR1 is LNHNV and CDR2 is YYDKDF (reference sequence). Trimming removed 3 bases from V and 6 bases from J, with 9 bases in between. This CDR3 spans 14 amino acids. This CDR3 reads CATSRDSTNSPLHF. The DNA for the CDR3 is TGTGCCACCAGCAGGGACAGTACTAATTCACCCCTCCACTTT.

J is TRBJ1-5 and V is TRBV19, with TRBD1 as a possible D gene (6 bases). V was trimmed by 4 bases and J by 3 bases, leaving 10 bases between them. This CDR3 region has 14 residues. From germline, CDR1 is LNHDA and CDR2 SQIVND (reference sequence). CDR3 nucleotides: TGTGCCAGTAGTACACAGGGTTACAATCAGCCCCAGCATTTT. This sequence encodes CASSTQGYNQPQHF.

This sequence joins TRBV23-1 and TRBJ2-5, with a weak D call TRBD1 (6 bases). TRBV23-1 carries the ORF label, with uncertain function. The CDR3 loop spans 17 amino acids. V lost 4 bases to trimming and J lost 2 bases, with 20 bases between them. CDR3 bases: TGCGCCAGCAGTCGAGGAAACCGGGACAAGGGACAAGAGACCCAGTACTTC. Translating it yields CASSRGNRDKGQETQYF.

The rearrangement joins TRBV3-1 (or the pseudogene TRBV3-2) to TRBJ2-7; 8 positions agree with TRBD2. CDR1 is LGHDT, CDR2 YNNKEL, per germline (reference sequence). The CDR3 runs to 16 residues. V lost 0 bases to trimming and J lost 1 base; unmatched junction nucleotides: 5. CDR3 sequence: CASSQDSGGKSYEQYF. DNA of the CDR3: TGTGCCAGCAGCCAAGATTCGGGGGGGAAATCCTACGAGCAGTACTTC.

The chain recombines TRBV5-1 with TRBJ2-5; D may be TRBD2 (5 bases). Germline CDR1 reads SGHRS; CDR2 reads YFSETQ. The CDR3 is 15 amino acids. The V gene lost 4 bases and the J gene lost 4 bases, with 17 bases spanning the gap. CDR3 bases: TGCGCCAGCAGCCCGACGTCAGGAGGAGGAGAGACCCAGTACTTC. Amino acid sequence: CASSPTSGGGETQYF.

The genes are TRBV7-2 and TRBJ2-5; D remains unclear. Trimming removed 5 bases from V and 4 bases from J, with 11 bases in between. CDR1 and CDR2 (germline): SGHTA, FQGNSA. This CDR3 comprises 13 residues. CDR3 DNA sequence: TGTGCCAGCAGCCCAGATGGGGTAGAGACCCAGTACTTC. It codes for CASSPDGVETQYF. The whole variable domain, filled in from reference TRBV7-2 and TRBJ2-5, reads GAGVSQSPSNKVTEKGKDVELRCDPISGHTALYWYRQSLGQGLEFLIYFQGNSAPDKSGLPSDRFSAERTGGSVSTLTIQRTQQEDSAVYLCASSPDGVETQYFGPGTRLLVL.

As regards this clone: It may be a read error: a sequence one base away is much more abundant. J is TRBJ1-1 and V is TRBV11-1; D gene ambiguous. The CDR3 sequence is 13 residues long. Germline CDR1 is SGHAT and CDR2 is FQDESV (reference sequence). V lost 3 bases and J 1 base, leaving 6 bases between the germline ends. The CDR3 here is CASSLGRNTEAFF. CDR3 DNA: TGTGCCAGCAGCTTGGGCAGGAACACTGAAGCTTTCTTT. Full variable domain (remainder filled in from reference TRBV11-1 and TRBJ1-1): EAEVAQSPRYKITEKSQAVAFWCDPISGHATLYWYRQILGQGPELLVQFQDESVVDDSQLPKDRFSAERLKGVDSTLKIQPAELGDSAMYLCASSLGRNTEAFFGQGTRLTVV.

CDR3 DNA: TGTGCCAGCAGCTTAGACATGGTCTCCTACAATGAGCAGTTCTTC. Translating gives CASSLDMVSYNEQFF. The chain joins TRBV7-2 to TRBJ2-1; no firm D call. The CDR3 has 15 amino acids. Germline V CDR1 and CDR2: SGHTA, FQGNSA. The V end was cut by 1 base, the J end by 0 bases, with 7 bases between.

Here the CDR3 DNA reads TGTGCCAGCAGCAAGGTCCAGACCTACGAGCAGTACTTC. It yields the protein CASSKVQTYEQYF. The gene calls are TRBV5-6 and TRBJ2-7; D unresolved. CDR3 length: 13 residues. Trimming cost V 4 bases and J 2 bases, with 10 bases left between them. Per germline, CDR1 SGHDT and CDR2 YYEEEE.

The rearrangement uses TRBV11-3 and TRBJ2-2; 9 nucleotides match TRBD2. The V and J ends lost 4 bases and 4 bases, in that order; junction bases with no gene match: 10. CDR1 and CDR2 from the germline V gene are SGHNT and YENEEA. The CDR3 spans 17 residues. The CDR3: CASSSALGLAGTGELFF. In DNA form, the CDR3 reads TGTGCCAGCAGCTCAGCTTTGGGACTAGCTGGCACCGGGGAGCTGTTTTTT.